One T cell receptor (beta chain) is described in this entry. What this receptor recognizes is not known. No much larger clone exists at a distance of one base, and base qualities are not known. Library prep was done by the immunoSEQ multiplex PCR assay. For TCR sequencing, RNA was extracted from every sample and reverse transcribed into cDNA to serve as template. SuperScript III was used to make first-strand cDNA, primed with a 2:1 mix of oligo-dT and random hexamers. A synthetic immune receptor repertoire was used to assess amplification bias, and residual bias was removed computationally. Under the source paper's analysis protocol: Raw reads were preprocessed to remove errors, and CDR3 was defined according to IMGT conventions as the region from the conserved cysteine to phenylalanine. Clonality was calculated as 1 minus Shannon entropy normalized by log2 of the number of productive unique TCRs. Whether each scalp clone was CD4 or CD8 was inferred by checking scalp TCRbeta sequences against the CD4 and CD8 repertoires from sorted blood. The immuneACCESS repertoire file appears here via TCRdb, limited to in-frame rearrangements. These files lack a portion of the clones; in checked studies, under half of the deficit traces to unresolved V genes, and the cause of the others is not known. V and J calls plus clone size are reproduced from that table; the DNA served to infer D and trimming. This sample lists roughly 180,000 clones; 53% were detected once. The biggest ten clones account for 9.5% to 14% of the sample.

The data were taken from a study of CD8+ T cells in alopecia areata listed by TCRdb under 2018. Background on the whole study: Treated patients were enrolled in an open-label pilot trial of oral tofacitinib, 5 to 10 mg twice daily, for moderate-to-severe alopecia areata. Patients received tofacitinib for 6 to 18 months and were then followed off drug for 6 months to check for delayed response and recurrence. For the treated patients, the SALT score, which quantifies what percentage of scalp surface area is affected, served as the measure of disease severity. In both human patients and the C3H/HeJ mouse model, the study applied high-throughput TCRbeta sequencing to look at T cell clonal expansion in alopecia areata. On the human side, TCRbeta sequencing was run on scalp tissue and on sorted CD4+ and CD8+ peripheral blood T cells from healthy controls and from alopecia areata patients with either patchy or totalis/universalis disease. Tofacitinib-treated patients had biopsies at baseline and at 4 and 24 weeks of treatment, with a later scalp biopsy in several patients. Scalp clonality was compared among normal scalp (n=4), patchy alopecia areata scalp (n=8), and alopecia totalis/universalis scalp (n=8). The RNA source kit depended on sample type: the PAXgene miRNA kit for fixed scalp, the miRNeasy kit for PBMCs, and the RNeasy kit for mouse skin. TCRbeta CDR3 regions were amplified by immunoSEQ multiplex PCR with 35 Vbeta forward and 13 Jbeta reverse primers. Overall study results and their limits: During tofacitinib treatment, many expanded lesional clones stuck around in both scalp and blood, and this persistence may partly explain why relapse happens after treatment is stopped. Compared with mice, TCR sequences shared between patients were less clear, possibly partly because of HLA diversity across the patient population. Scalp clonality and the number of expanded CD8+ clones among the top 100 scalp clones were significantly decreased by tofacitinib. Because the treated cohort was small and had just a single nonresponder, larger studies are needed to establish links between baseline CD8+ expansion and response. Compared with normal scalp, lesional scalp, particularly in alopecia totalis/universalis, had higher clonality and more expanded CD8+ clones, which suggests antigenic drive. Resident alphabeta T cells in normal human skin are also sequenced, complicating scalp TCR repertoire analysis, unlike mouse skin dominated by gammadelta T cells.

From the cysteine through the phenylalanine, the CDR3 covers 14 amino acids. Only the CDR3 portion is preserved as DNA: 42 bases, with reading frame beginning at the first base. V was cut back by 5 bases and J by 5 bases, leaving a gap of 10 bases between them. Looking up the germline V gene yields CDR1 SGHTA and CDR2 FQGNSA. In the paper's terms, the time point label means: less than 25 weeks on oral tofacitinib. What the treatment or condition label conveys for this sample: oral pan-JAK inhibitor, 5-10 mg twice daily. Lesional scalp punch biopsies and peripheral blood were collected from alopecia areata patients. PBMCs were isolated by density centrifugation and stained for CD3, CD4 and CD8, after which CD4+ and CD8+ T cells were sorted on a FACSAria.

The receptor was isolated from a human donor with alopecia areata. The V and J segments used are TRBV7-2 and TRBJ1-6, and possibly TRBD1, on 5 matching bases. The source material was CD8+ T cells sorted from blood, sampled at week 24, from a patient treated with tofacitinib. The DNA reads as follows: TGTGCCAGCAGCCCCTGGGGGGATAATTCACCCCTCCACTTT. This yields the protein CASSPWGDNSPLHF.